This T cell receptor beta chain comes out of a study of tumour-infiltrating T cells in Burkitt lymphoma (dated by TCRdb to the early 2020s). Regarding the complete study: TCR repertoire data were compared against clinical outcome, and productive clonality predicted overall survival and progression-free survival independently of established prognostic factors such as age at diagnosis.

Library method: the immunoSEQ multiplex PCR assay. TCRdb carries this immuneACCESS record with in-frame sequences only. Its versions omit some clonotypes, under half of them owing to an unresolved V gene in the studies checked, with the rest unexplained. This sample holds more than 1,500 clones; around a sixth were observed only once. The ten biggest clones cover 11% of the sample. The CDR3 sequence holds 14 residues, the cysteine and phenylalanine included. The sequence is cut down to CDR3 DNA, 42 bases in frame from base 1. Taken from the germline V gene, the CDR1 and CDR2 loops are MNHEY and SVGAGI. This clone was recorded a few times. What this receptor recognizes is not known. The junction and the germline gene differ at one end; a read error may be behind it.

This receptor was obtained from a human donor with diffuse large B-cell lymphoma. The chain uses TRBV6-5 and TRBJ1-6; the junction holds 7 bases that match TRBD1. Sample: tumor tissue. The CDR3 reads CASREGQPNSLLHF. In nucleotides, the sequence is TGTGCCAGCAGGGAGGGACAGCCGAATTCACTCCTCCACTTT.